This T cell receptor (beta chain) was identified in a study of CD8+ T cells in alopecia areata. On the study more broadly: Treated patients were given oral tofacitinib, which was dosed at 5 to 10 mg twice daily.

Sequencing used cDNA as its template, made by extracting RNA and reverse transcribing it. Sequenced by immunoSEQ multiplex PCR; TCRdb stores in-frame clones only, minus some. The data contain over 100,000 clones, about three fifths of them singletons. In the case of this clone: The antigen remains undetermined.

Treatment denoted: oral pan-JAK inhibitor, 5-10 mg twice daily. With 6 bases removed from V and 5 bases from J, the gap between germline ends came to 17 bases. The CDR3 runs 14 residues. CDR1 MNHEY and CDR2 SVGAGI come from the germline V gene. Study-wide points: In patients, TCRs were shared less clearly than in mice, and HLA may possibly be involved. Lesional scalp exceeded normal scalp in clonality, especially in alopecia totalis/universalis.

The starting material was CD8+ T cells sorted from blood, obtained at week 24, from a patient treated with tofacitinib. This chain connects TRBV6-5 to TRBJ2-7; no firm D call. This sequence originates from a human donor with alopecia areata. CDR3 in DNA: TGTGCCAGCAGCCTCACCGCCCTCCGGGACGAGCAGTACTTC. Translating it yields CASSLTALRDEQYF.